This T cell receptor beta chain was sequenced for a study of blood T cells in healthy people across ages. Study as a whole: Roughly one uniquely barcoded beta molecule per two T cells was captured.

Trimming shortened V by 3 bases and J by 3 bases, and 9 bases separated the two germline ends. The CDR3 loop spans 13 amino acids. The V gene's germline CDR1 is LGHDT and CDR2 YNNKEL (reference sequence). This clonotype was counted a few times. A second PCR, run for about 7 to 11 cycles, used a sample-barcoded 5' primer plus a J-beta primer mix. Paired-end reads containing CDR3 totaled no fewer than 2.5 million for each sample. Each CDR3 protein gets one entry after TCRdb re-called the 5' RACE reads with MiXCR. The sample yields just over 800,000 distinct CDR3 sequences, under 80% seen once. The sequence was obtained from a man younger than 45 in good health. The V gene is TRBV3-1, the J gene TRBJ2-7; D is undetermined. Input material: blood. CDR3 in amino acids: CASSQTLFYEQYF. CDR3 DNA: TGTGCCAGCAGCCAGACCCTCTTCTACGAGCAGTACTTC.